Sequencing of this T cell receptor beta chain was carried out in a study of identical twins. Whole-study results and caveats: It was possible that invariant MAIT and iNKT cells partly confounded the zero-insertion analyses. The models gave estimates that fell short of the out-of-frame TCR alpha sharing seen in monozygotic twins.

The sample holds a few counts of this clonotype. Its target is not known. CDR1 and CDR2 (germline): MNHNS, SASEGT. This CDR3 is 16 amino acids long. Losses at the gene ends were 5 bases for V and 5 bases for J; bases not matched to a gene: 11. TCRdb analysed the 5' RACE reads with MiXCR anew, one entry per CDR3 protein. Of hundreds of thousands of distinct CDR3 sequences listed, about 7% are singletons. These sequences were also reported in another study, on yellow fever vaccine responses in identical twins.

The sequence was obtained from a woman aged 18-29 years in good health. The sequencing sample was made of memory (CD45RO+) T cells sorted from blood. This chain links TRBV6-1 with TRBJ2-5; 10 nucleotides match TRBD2. CDR3 sequence: CASSTRTSGKGETQYF. The CDR3 DNA reads TGTGCCAGCAGTACCCGGACTAGCGGAAAAGGGGAGACCCAGTACTTC.